This T cell receptor beta chain was recorded in a study of blood T cell repertoires in COVID-19. The wider study: T cells, B-cell-depleted T cells, or PBMCs supplied cDNA or gDNA.

The germline CDR1 and CDR2 sequences are LNHNV and YYDKDF (reference sequence). The CDR3 sequence is 17 residues long. After removal of 0 bases from V and 8 bases from J, the junction contained 8 bases not matched to a gene. Per the original methods: Reference gene primer amplification yielded estimated nucleated cell counts. The method was immunoSEQ multiplex PCR; TCRdb's version includes in-frame clones alone and lacks a portion of them. The D gene and trimming were derived from the DNA, and the V and J assignments and clone size from that table. The sample lists some 25,000 clones; 81% were seen once.

Sequencing used peripheral blood. This sequence originates from a man over 45 with active or convalescent COVID-19. This rearrangement joins TRBV15 to TRBJ2-2; 11 bases are a match to TRBD1. The CDR3 sequence is CATSRDTGQGVSGELFF. As DNA, the CDR3 is TGTGCCACCAGCAGAGATACGGGACAGGGGGTATCGGGGGAGCTGTTTTTT. The entire variable domain, with the rest obtained from reference TRBV15 and TRBJ2-2, is as follows: DAMVIQNPRYQVTQFGKPVTLSCSQTLNHNVMYWYQQKSSQAPKLLFHYYDKDFNNEADTPDNFQSRRPNTSFCFLDIRSPGLGDTAMYLCATSRDTGQGVSGELFFGEGSRLTVL.